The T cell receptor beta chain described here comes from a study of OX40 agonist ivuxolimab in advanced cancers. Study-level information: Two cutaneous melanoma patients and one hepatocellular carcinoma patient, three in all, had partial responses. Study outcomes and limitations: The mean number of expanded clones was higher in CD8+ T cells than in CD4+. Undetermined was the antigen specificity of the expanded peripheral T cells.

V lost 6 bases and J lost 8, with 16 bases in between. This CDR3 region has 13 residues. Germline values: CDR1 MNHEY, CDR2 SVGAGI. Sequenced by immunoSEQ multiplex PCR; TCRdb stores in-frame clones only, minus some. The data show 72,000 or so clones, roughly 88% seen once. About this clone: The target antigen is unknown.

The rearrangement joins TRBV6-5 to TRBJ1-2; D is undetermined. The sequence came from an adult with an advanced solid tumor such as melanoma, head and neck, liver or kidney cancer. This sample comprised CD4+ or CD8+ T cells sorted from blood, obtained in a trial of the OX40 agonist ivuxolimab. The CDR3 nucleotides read TGTGCCAGCAGCCTGGAGAACCTATTAGGCTACACCTTC. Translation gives CASSLENLLGYTF.